The clone carrying this T cell receptor beta chain has a count of ten or more. This sample was included in a study of immune characterization of retroperitoneal liposarcoma. TCRdb re-derived calls from the PCR reads in MiXCR, one entry per CDR3 protein. Here the sample spans roughly 9,800 distinct CDR3 sequences, around 30% being singletons. CDR3 size: 15 residues. The V gene lost 6 bases and the J gene lost 13 bases, with 25 bases spanning the gap. The TCR was taken from a male donor with retroperitoneal liposarcoma. Sequencing was done on a sample of tumor tissue. The chain joins TRBV12-3 or TRBV12-4 to TRBJ2-4; possibly TRBD2 for D (6 bases). The CDR3 region is CASRLELAPIGEQYF. DNA for the CDR3: TGTGCCAGCAGACTTGAACTAGCACCGATTGGTGAGCAGTACTTC.